Following are 25 T cell receptor beta chains from one sample sequenced in a study of CD8 T cells in Susac syndrome. About 0.5 to 1 ug RNA was reverse transcribed with random hexamers. Each CDR3 protein gets one entry after TCRdb re-called the immunoSEQ multiplex PCR reads with MiXCR. The table lists about 200,000 distinct CDR3 sequences, 85% to 95% of them singletons. The sample comprised CD4+ T cells from PBMCs. Every receptor here comes from a human donor in good health.

The chain is built from TRBV24-1 and TRBJ1-2, with D perhaps matching TRBD1 (5 bases). V lost 5 bases to trimming and J lost 8 bases, with 11 bases between them. This CDR3 region has 12 residues. Germline loops: CDR1 KGHDR, CDR2 SFDVKD. The CDR3 loop reads CATSGSGGGYTF. Written as DNA, the CDR3 is TGTGCCACCAGTGGCTCCGGGGGAGGCTACACCTTC.

This sequence joins TRBV20-1 and TRBJ2-4; D may correspond to TRBD1 or TRBD2 (5 bases each). From germline, CDR1 is DFQATT and CDR2 SNEGSKA (reference sequence). The CDR3 has 18 residues. V shed 1 base and J shed 3 bases, with 22 bases lying between them. CDR3: CSARVPSSLDGGKNIQYF. The DNA for the CDR3 is TGCAGTGCTAGAGTACCTAGCTCCCTCGATGGGGGCAAAAACATTCAGTACTTC.

The CDR3 bases are TGTGCCAGCAGCCGAGGGACAGGTTCTGGCTACACCTTC. It encodes CASSRGTGSGYTF. The chain joins TRBV3-1 to TRBJ1-2, with TRBD1 matching 8 bases. V lost 4 bases, J lost 7 bases, and 5 bases stayed unmatched. The CDR3 covers 13 residues. Germline CDR1 reads LGHDT; CDR2 reads YNNKEL (reference sequence).

With respect to this clonotype: The junction shows a germline mismatch at one end, possibly a read error. The chain carries TRBV5-6 and TRBJ2-7; 7 nucleotides agree with TRBD1. Germline assignment: CDR1 SGHDT and CDR2 YYEEEE. The CDR3 loop spans 13 amino acids. The CDR3 region is CACSGDSSYEQYF. CDR3 nucleotide sequence: TGTGCCTGCAGTGGGGACAGCTCCTACGAGCAGTACTTC. Complete variable domain (other parts from reference TRBV5-6 and TRBJ2-7): DAGVTQSPTHLIKTRGQQVTLRCSPKSGHDTVSWYQQALGQGPQFIFQYYEEEERQRGNFPDRFSGHQFPNYSSELNVNALLLGDSALYLCACSGDSSYEQYFGPGTRLTVT.

The rearrangement links TRBV7-2 to TRBJ2-1; TRBD2 is a possible D gene (6 bases). V was trimmed by 4 bases and J by 5 bases, leaving 18 bases between them. The CDR3 is 16 residues long. Germline CDR1 is SGHTA and CDR2 is FQGNSA. The CDR3 DNA follows: TGTGCCAGCAGCTCCACTACCCTCCGGGAGAACAATGAGCAGTTCTTC. It is translated as CASSSTTLRENNEQFF.

The chain is built from TRBV12-3 or TRBV12-4 and TRBJ2-7, with 7 bases that match TRBD1. CDR3 size: 13 residues. Trimming at V came to 0 bases and at J to 4 bases, leaving 0 bases not matched to a gene. CDR3 residues: CASSLARGYEQYV. The CDR3 nucleotides read TGTGCCAGCAGTTTAGCCAGGGGGTACGAGCAGTACGTC.

The J gene is TRBJ2-1, the V gene TRBV12-3 or TRBV12-4; D is perhaps TRBD1 (5 bases). V was shortened by 4 bases and J by 8 bases, with 9 bases between the two germline ends. This CDR3 spans 12 amino acids. The CDR3 protein is CASSSGSDEQFF. The CDR3 DNA sequence: TGTGCCAGCAGTTCAGGGTCGGATGAGCAGTTCTTC.

The chain couples TRBV18 to TRBJ2-7; D may match TRBD1 or TRBD2 (7 bases each). The CDR3 runs 14 residues. The germline CDR1 and CDR2 sequences are KGHSH and LQKENI. V shed 4 bases and J shed 4 bases, with 14 bases lying between them. The CDR3 DNA reads TGTGCCAGCTCACGGGGACAGCGGGGATACGAGCAGTACTTC. Translating gives CASSRGQRGYEQYF.

The V and J genes are TRBV20-1 and TRBJ2-5, with 11 bases matching TRBD2. Germline-derived CDR1 and CDR2 are DFQATT and SNEGSKA (reference sequence). Losses at the gene ends were 3 bases for V and 2 bases for J; bases not matched to a gene: 5. CDR3 size: 15 residues. The CDR3: CSARTPSGGQETQYF. The DNA for the CDR3 is TGCAGTGCTAGGACGCCTAGCGGGGGGCAAGAGACCCAGTACTTC.

J is TRBJ1-1 and V is TRBV12-3 or TRBV12-4; D perhaps matches TRBD1 (6 bases). Trimming stripped 4 bases from V and 5 bases from J, with 8 bases between. This CDR3 has 12 amino acids. The CDR3 DNA is TGTGCCAGCAGTTCAGGGGAGACTGAAGCTTTCTTT. This sequence encodes CASSSGETEAFF.

The chain carries TRBV30 and TRBJ1-1, with D tentatively TRBD1 (5 bases). In germline, CDR1 is GTSNPN, CDR2 SVGIG (reference sequence). CDR3 size: 14 residues. Trimming pared 2 bases from V and 3 bases from J, leaving 13 bases between. Written as DNA, the CDR3 is TGTGCCTGGAGTTTAGGACTGGGGGACACTGAAGCTTTCTTT. This translates into CAWSLGLGDTEAFF.

The chain combines TRBV29-1 with TRBJ2-4; possible D gene TRBD2, 6 bases. Germline loops: CDR1 SQVTM, CDR2 ANQGSEA. The CDR3 is 11 amino acids. V lost 7 bases and J 7 bases, leaving 11 bases between the germline ends. The CDR3 sequence: CSGTEGNIQYF. In DNA, the CDR3 is TGCAGCGGCACGGAGGGCAACATTCAGTACTTC.

This rearrangement joins TRBV20-1 to TRBJ2-5; D not resolved. Germline V gene lookup returns CDR1 DFQATT and CDR2 SNEGSKA (reference sequence). Deletions cut 1 base from V and 3 bases from J, with 9 bases between. This CDR3 has 13 amino acids. CDR3 DNA: TGCAGTGCTAGAGGGACCTCGGAAGAGACCCAGTACTTC. Protein sequence: CSARGTSEETQYF.

The chain couples TRBV6-6 to TRBJ2-5; possibly TRBD2 for D (7 bases). The germline V gene encodes CDR1 MNHNY and CDR2 SVGAGI (reference sequence). Trimming removed 4 bases at V and 1 base at J, with 13 bases between. The CDR3 is 15 amino acids. CDR3 nucleotide sequence: TGTGCCAGCAGTTGGCCCGGGGGGCCCCAAGAGACCCAGTACTTC. Encoded protein: CASSWPGGPQETQYF.

The chain links TRBV9 to TRBJ1-1, with a tentative D call TRBD1 (5 bases). Germline V gene sequence: CDR1 SGDLS, CDR2 YYNGEE. This CDR3 comprises 14 residues. V was pared by 4 bases and J by 7 bases, with 17 bases between. DNA of the CDR3: TGTGCCAGCAGCAGGGCAACTGGGGGTTATGAAGCTTTCTTT. Residues: CASSRATGGYEAFF.

The chain has TRBV4-1 and TRBJ2-1; TRBD1 matches at 7 bases. This CDR3 spans 19 amino acids. CDR1 and CDR2 from the germline V gene are MGHRA and YSYEKL. Trimming cost V 4 bases and J 0 bases; bases outside gene matches: 15. The CDR3, as DNA: TGCGCCAGCAGCCGTTCCGACACAGGACAGGTGAGCTCCTACAATGAGCAGTTCTTC. Translating gives CASSRSDTGQVSSYNEQFF.

The count of this clonotype is one. The chain is built from TRBV7-2 and TRBJ2-5; D not certain. Germline CDR1 is SGHTA and CDR2 is FQGNSA. Trimming pared 5 bases from V and 5 bases from J, leaving 15 bases between. This CDR3 region has 14 residues. CDR3 bases: TGTGCCAGCAGCCCCGACTTGTATTTCGAGACCCAGTACTTC. Protein: CASSPDLYFETQYF.

This sequence joins TRBV7-2 and TRBJ1-5; D gene unclear. Trimming left V 5 bases short and J 0 bases short, with 11 bases between. The CDR3 contains 15 residues. Looked up from germline, CDR1 is SGHTA and CDR2 is FQGNSA. The CDR3 nucleotides read TGTGCCAGCAGCCCCCGGACCTATAGCAATCAGCCCCAGCATTTT. It translates to CASSPRTYSNQPQHF.

The chain couples TRBV7-2 to TRBJ1-3, with D possibly being TRBD1 (5 bases). V lost 5 bases and J 9 bases, leaving 20 bases between the germline ends. The germline V gene has CDR1 SGHTA and CDR2 FQGNSA. The CDR3 runs 15 residues. CDR3: CASSTRQNLGGTIYF. DNA of the CDR3: TGTGCCAGCAGCACGCGACAGAACCTCGGGGGCACCATATATTTT.

The rearrangement uses TRBV6-5 and TRBJ2-1; D is undetermined. Trimming cost V 5 bases and J 10 bases, with 15 bases left between them. Germline values: CDR1 MNHEY, CDR2 SVGAGI. The CDR3 is 13 amino acids. The chain's CDR3 is CASSDRVLGEQFF. CDR3 nucleotide sequence: TGTGCCAGCAGTGACCGTGTCTTGGGGGAGCAGTTCTTC.

The chain joins TRBV23-1 to TRBJ2-7; D is uncertain. TRBV23-1 is identified as an open reading frame with a role that is uncertain. V lost 1 base and J 2 bases, leaving 6 bases between the germline ends. The CDR3 runs 13 residues. CDR3 sequence (DNA): TGCGCCAGCAGTCAATTTTGTCCCTACGAGCAGTACGTC. It encodes CASSQFCPYEQYV.

In its sample, this clonotype was seen once. Here the CDR3 reads CASRLMTQGSEAFF. The CDR3 bases are TGTGCCAGCAGATTGATGACCCAGGGGTCTGAAGCTTTCTTT. The chain links TRBV12-3 or TRBV12-4 to TRBJ1-1; possible D gene TRBD1, 6 bases. V lost 6 bases and J 6 bases, leaving 17 bases between the germline ends. The CDR3 has 14 residues.

The rearrangement uses TRBV5-4 and TRBJ2-3, with D possibly matching TRBD2 (8 bases). The ends were cut back, 4 bases at V and 1 base at J, with 13 bases in the middle. Germline CDR1 reads SGHNT; CDR2 reads YYREEE (reference sequence). This CDR3 is 15 amino acids long. Here the CDR3 DNA reads TGTGCCAGCAGCCGGGAGGGGGCAGGCACAGATACGCAGTATTTT. Translating gives CASSREGAGTDTQYF.

The chain carries TRBV2 and TRBJ1-2, with a weak D call TRBD1 (5 bases). From germline, CDR1 is SNHLY and CDR2 FYNNEI. V was trimmed by 5 bases and J by 7 bases, leaving 11 bases between them. The CDR3 is 12 amino acids. The DNA of the CDR3 is TGTGCCAGCAGTTGGGGACCTCTTGGCTACACCTTC. Its protein product is CASSWGPLGYTF.

V and J are TRBV6-1 and TRBJ2-7; 10 bases are a match to TRBD2. Germline CDR1 MNHNS, CDR2 SASEGT. Trimming cost V 8 bases and J 4 bases; bases outside gene matches: 5. The CDR3 has 13 amino acids. CDR3 loop: CASSGTSDYEQYF. The DNA for the CDR3 is TGTGCCAGCTCCGGGACTAGCGATTACGAGCAGTACTTC.